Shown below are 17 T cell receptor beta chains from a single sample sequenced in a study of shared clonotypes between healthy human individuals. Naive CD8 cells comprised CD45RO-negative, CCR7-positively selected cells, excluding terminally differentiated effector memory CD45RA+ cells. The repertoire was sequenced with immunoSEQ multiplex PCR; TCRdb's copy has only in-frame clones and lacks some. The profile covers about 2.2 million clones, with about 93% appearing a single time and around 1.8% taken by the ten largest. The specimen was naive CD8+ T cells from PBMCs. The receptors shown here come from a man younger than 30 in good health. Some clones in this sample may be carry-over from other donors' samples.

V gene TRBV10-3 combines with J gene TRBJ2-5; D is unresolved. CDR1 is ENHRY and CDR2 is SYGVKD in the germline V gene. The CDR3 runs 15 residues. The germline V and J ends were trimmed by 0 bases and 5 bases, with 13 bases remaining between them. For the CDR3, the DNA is TGTGCCATCAGTGAGTCAACGGGCGGTTTGGAGACCCAGTACTTC. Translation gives CAISESTGGLETQYF.

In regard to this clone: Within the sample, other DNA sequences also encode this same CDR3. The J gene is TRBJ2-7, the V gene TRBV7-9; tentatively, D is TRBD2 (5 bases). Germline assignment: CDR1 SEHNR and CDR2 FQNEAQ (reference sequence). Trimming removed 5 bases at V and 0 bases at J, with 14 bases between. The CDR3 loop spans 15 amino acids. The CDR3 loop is CASSPAGGSSYEQYF. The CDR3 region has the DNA TGTGCCAGCAGCCCCGCGGGTGGCAGCTCCTACGAGCAGTACTTC.

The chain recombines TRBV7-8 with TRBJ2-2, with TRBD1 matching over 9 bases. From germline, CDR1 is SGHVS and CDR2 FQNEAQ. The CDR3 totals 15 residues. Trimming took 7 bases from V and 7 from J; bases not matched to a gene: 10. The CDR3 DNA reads TGTGCCAGCACTCCGGACAGGGGTAGGGTCGGGGAGCTGTTTTTT. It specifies CASTPDRGRVGELFF.

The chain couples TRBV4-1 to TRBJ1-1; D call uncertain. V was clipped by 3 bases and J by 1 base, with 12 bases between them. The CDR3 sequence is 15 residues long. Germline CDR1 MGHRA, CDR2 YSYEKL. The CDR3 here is CASSQTSLGNTEAFF. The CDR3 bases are TGCGCCAGCAGCCAGACTTCCCTGGGGAACACTGAAGCTTTCTTT.

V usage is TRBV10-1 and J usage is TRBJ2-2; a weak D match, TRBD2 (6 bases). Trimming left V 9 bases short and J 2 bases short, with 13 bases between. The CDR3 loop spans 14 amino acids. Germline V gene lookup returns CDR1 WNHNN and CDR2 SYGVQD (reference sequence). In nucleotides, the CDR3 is TGCGCCAGTAGACTAGACTCTAACACCGGGGAGCTGTTTTTT. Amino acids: CASRLDSNTGELFF.

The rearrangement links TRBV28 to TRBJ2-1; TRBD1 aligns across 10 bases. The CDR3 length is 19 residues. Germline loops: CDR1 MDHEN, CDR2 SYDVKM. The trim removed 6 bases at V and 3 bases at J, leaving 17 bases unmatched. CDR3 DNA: TGTGCCAGCAGCCTCGGCGGGGGATTGGGACAGGGGTTCTACAATGAGCAGTTCTTC. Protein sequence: CASSLGGGLGQGFYNEQFF.

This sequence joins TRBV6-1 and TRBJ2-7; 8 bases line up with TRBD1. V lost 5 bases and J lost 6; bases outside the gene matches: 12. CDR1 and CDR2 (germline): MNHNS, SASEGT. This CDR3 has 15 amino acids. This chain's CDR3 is CASSFTRGLSSEQYF. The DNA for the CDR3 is TGTGCCAGCAGTTTCACCAGGGGGCTAAGTAGCGAGCAGTACTTC.

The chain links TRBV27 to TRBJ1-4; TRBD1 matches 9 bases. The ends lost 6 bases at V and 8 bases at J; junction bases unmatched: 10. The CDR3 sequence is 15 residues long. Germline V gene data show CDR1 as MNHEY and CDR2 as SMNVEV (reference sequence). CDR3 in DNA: TGTGCCAGCAGGACGACCGGGACAGGGTACGAAAAACTGTTTTTT. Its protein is CASRTTGTGYEKLFF.

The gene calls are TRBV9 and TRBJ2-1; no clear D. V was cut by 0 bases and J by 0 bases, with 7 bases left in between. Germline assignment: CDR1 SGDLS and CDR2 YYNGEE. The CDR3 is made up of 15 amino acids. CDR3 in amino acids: CASSVVMGSYNEQFF. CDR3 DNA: TGTGCCAGCAGCGTAGTTATGGGCTCCTACAATGAGCAGTTCTTC.

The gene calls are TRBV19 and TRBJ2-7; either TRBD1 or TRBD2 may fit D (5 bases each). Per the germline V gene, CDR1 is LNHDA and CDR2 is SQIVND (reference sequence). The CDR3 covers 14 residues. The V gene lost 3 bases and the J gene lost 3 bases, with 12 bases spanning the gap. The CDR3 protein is CASSIKGTLYEQYF. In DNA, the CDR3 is TGTGCCAGTAGTATTAAAGGGACCCTCTACGAGCAGTACTTC.

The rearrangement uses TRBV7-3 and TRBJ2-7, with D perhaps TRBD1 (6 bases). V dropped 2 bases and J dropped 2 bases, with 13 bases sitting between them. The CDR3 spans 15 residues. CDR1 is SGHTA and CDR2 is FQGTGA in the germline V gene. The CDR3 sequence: CASSLFAGVTYEQYF. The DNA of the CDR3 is TGTGCCAGCAGCTTATTCGCAGGGGTAACCTACGAGCAGTACTTC.

The CDR3: CASSSWTGATEAFF. The CDR3 DNA sequence: TGCGCCAGCAGCTCTTGGACAGGGGCCACCGAAGCTTTCTTT. The chain employs TRBV5-1 and TRBJ1-1, with 9 bases identical to TRBD1. The CDR3 covers 14 residues. Germline V lookup: CDR1 SGHRS, CDR2 YFSETQ. The V gene end was trimmed by 3 bases and the J gene end by 8 bases; junction bases not matched to a gene: 8.

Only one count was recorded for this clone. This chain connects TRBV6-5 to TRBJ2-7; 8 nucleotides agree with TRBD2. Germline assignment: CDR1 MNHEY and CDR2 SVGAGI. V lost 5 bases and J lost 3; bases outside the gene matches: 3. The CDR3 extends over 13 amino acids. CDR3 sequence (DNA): TGTGCCAGCAGTGCTAGCGGGCACTACGAGCAGTACTTC. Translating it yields CASSASGHYEQYF.

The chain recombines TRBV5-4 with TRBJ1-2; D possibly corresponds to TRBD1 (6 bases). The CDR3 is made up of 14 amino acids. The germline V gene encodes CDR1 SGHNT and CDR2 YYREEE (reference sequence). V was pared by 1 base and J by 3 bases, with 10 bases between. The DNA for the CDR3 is TGTGCCAGCAGCTTGATTGGGGGCGACTATGGCTACACCTTC. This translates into CASSLIGGDYGYTF.

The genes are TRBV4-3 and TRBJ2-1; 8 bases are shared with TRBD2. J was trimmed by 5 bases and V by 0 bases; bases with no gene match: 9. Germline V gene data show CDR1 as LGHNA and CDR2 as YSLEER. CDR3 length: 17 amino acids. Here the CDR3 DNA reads TGCGCCAGCAGCCAAGACATCCAGCGGGAGACCCACAATGAGCAGTTCTTC. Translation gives CASSQDIQRETHNEQFF.

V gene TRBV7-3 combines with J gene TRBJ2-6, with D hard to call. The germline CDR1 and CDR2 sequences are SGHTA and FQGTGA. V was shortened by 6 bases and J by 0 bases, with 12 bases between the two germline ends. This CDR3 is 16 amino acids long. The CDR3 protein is CASSDGPLSGANVLTF. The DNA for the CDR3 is TGTGCCAGCAGTGACGGGCCCCTCTCTGGGGCCAACGTCCTGACTTTC.

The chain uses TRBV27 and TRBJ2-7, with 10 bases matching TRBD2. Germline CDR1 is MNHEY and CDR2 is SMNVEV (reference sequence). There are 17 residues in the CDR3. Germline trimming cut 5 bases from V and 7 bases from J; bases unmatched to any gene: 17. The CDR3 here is CASSPFSSGRFTGEQYF. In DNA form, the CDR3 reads TGTGCCAGCAGTCCATTTAGTAGCGGGAGGTTCACGGGGGAGCAGTACTTC.